This TCR beta chain is drawn from a study of patients with pleural tuberculosis (dated by TCRdb to the mid-2010s). This clonotype was detected ten times or more. There is no known antigen for this receptor. No much larger clone is present one base from it, and per-base qualities are unavailable. Sequencing was performed on an Illumina Genome Analyzer IIx. TCRdb trimmed public reads at Q25 via fastp, called clones via MiXCR and kept in-frame beta chains. A single entry per CDR3 protein holds the most common genes and DNA from its merged rows. In all, the sample holds under 65,000 distinct CDR3 sequences, and less than 8% of those were seen once. The ten largest clones take up roughly 15% of the sample. V sheds 3 bases and J sheds 6 bases, leaving 18 bases between their ends. From the cysteine through the phenylalanine, the CDR3 covers 16 amino acids. Here the CDR3 DNA is all that survives: 48 bases in frame from base 1.

The TCR comes from a human donor with pleural tuberculosis. Rearrangement joined TRBV7-1 to TRBJ1-5; a weak D assignment points to TRBD1 (5 bases agree). TRBV7-1 is an ORF, with its function uncertain. The CDR3 loop reads CASSSAQGSPRQPQHF. The nucleotide sequence reads TGTGCCAGCAGCTCCGCCCAGGGATCTCCACGTCAGCCCCAGCATTTT.